The present T cell receptor (beta chain) was sequenced within a study of blood T cell repertoires in COVID-19. Across the study: Acute and convalescent COVID-19 specimens originated in the United States, Italy and Spain. The cDNA or gDNA used as material had been derived from T cells, B-cell-depleted T cells, or PBMCs.

A few counts support this clone. As processed by the authors: Estimates of nucleated cell counts were drawn from the amplification of reference gene primers. Sequencing used immunoSEQ multiplex PCR; TCRdb keeps in-frame clones, though not all of them. That table supplies the V and J calls and clone size; D and trimming were determined from the DNA. The repertoire includes 99,000 or so clones, roughly 83% of them detected once, and 2.5% to 3.5% sits in the top ten. CDR3 length: 16 residues. Trimming took off 0 bases at V and 2 bases at J, with 11 bases between the two ends. From germline, CDR1 is SGHDT and CDR2 YYEEEE.

Sequenced: peripheral blood. The rearrangement uses TRBV5-6 and TRBJ1-4, with D unclear. This receptor was taken from a woman at least 80 years old with active or convalescent COVID-19. The DNA for the CDR3 is TGTGCCAGCAGCTTGGTGGGTCCGGAGACTAATGAAAAACTGTTTTTT. As protein: CASSLVGPETNEKLFF.